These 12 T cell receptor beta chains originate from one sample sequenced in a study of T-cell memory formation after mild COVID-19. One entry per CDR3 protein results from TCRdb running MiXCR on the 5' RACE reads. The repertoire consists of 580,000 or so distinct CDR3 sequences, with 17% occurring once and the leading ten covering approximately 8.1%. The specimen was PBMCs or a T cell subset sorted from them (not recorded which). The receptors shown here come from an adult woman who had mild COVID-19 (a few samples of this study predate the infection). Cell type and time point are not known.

The CDR3, as DNA: TGTGCCACCACCCGCCTGGGGACCGCAGGAAACACCATATATTTT. It yields the protein CATTRLGTAGNTIYF. The chain couples TRBV24-1 to TRBJ1-3, with D tentatively TRBD1 (5 bases). The germline V and J ends were trimmed by 8 bases and 4 bases, with 17 bases remaining between them. Germline CDR1 is KGHDR and CDR2 is SFDVKD. CDR3 length: 15 amino acids.

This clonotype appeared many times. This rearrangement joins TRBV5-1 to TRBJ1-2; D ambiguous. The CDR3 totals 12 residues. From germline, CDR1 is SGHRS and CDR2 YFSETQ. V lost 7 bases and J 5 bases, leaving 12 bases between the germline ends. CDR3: CASVGRDYGYTF. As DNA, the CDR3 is TGCGCCAGCGTTGGACGGGATTATGGCTACACCTTC.

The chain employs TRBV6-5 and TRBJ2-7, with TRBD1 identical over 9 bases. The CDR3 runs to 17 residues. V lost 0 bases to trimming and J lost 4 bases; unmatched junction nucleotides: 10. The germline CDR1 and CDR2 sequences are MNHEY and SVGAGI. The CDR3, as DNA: TGTGCCAGCAGTTACTCGGGCCCCGGGACAGGGACTTACGAGCAGTACTTC. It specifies CASSYSGPGTGTYEQYF.

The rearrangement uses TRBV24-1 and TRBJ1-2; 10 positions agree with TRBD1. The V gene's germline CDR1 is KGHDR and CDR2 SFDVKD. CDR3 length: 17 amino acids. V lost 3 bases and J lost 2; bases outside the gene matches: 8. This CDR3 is CATSDDRGREGNYGYTF. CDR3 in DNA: TGTGCCACCAGTGATGACAGGGGGCGCGAAGGGAACTATGGCTACACCTTC.

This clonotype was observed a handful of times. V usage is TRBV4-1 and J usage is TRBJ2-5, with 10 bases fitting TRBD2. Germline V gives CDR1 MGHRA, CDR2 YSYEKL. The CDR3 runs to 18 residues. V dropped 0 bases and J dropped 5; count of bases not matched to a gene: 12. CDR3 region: CASSQDWSSGGVAETQYF. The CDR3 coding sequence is TGCGCCAGCAGCCAAGATTGGTCTAGCGGGGGAGTGGCGGAGACCCAGTACTTC.

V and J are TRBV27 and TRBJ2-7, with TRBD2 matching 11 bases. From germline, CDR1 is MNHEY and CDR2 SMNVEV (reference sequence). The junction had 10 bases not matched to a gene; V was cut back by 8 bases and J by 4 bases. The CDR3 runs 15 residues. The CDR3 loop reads CASALKLAGAYEQYF. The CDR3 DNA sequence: TGTGCCAGCGCCCTGAAACTAGCGGGAGCATACGAGCAGTACTTC.

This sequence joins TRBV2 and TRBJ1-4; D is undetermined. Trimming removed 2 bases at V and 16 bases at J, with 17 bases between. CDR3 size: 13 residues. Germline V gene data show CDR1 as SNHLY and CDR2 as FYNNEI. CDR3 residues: CASSELKARSPFF. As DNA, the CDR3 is TGTGCCAGCAGTGAACTCAAGGCCAGGTCCCCGTTTTTT.

The CDR3 DNA sequence: TGCAGTGCTAGACTCCCGAGGGGGCTCACAGATACGCAGTATTTT. It specifies CSARLPRGLTDTQYF. The V and J genes are TRBV20-1 and TRBJ2-3, with 7 bases that match TRBD1. CDR3 length: 15 amino acids. V lost 2 bases and J lost 2; bases outside the gene matches: 7. Germline V gene sequence: CDR1 DFQATT, CDR2 SNEGSKA (reference sequence).

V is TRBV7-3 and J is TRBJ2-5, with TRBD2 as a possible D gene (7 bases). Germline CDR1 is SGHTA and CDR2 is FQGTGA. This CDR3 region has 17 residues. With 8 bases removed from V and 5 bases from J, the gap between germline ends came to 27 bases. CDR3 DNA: TGTGCCAGCCGGGATGGAACGGGGGGCCGTTTGGGGGAGACCCAGTACTTC. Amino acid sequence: CASRDGTGGRLGETQYF.

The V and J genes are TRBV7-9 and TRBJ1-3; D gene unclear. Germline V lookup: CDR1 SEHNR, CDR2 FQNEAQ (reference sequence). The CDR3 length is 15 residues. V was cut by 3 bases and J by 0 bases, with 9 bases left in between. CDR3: CASSLDGISGNTIYF. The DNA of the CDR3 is TGTGCCAGCAGCTTGGACGGAATCTCTGGAAACACCATATATTTT.

The chain's CDR3 is CASRGSGRAEGNEQFF. Here the CDR3 DNA reads TGTGCCAGCAGGGGCAGCGGGAGGGCCGAGGGAAATGAGCAGTTCTTC. The J gene is TRBJ2-1, the V gene TRBV12-3 or TRBV12-4; 10 bases align to TRBD2. The V and J ends lost 6 bases and 7 bases, in that order; junction bases with no gene match: 12. There are 16 residues in the CDR3.

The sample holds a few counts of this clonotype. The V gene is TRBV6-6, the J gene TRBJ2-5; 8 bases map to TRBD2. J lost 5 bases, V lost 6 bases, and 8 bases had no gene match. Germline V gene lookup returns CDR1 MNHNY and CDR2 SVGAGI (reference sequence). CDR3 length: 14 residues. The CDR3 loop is CASRAGLVGETQYF. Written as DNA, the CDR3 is TGTGCCAGCAGGGCGGGACTAGTAGGCGAGACCCAGTACTTC.